The sample holds a few counts of the clone carrying this T cell receptor (beta chain). What it recognizes is unknown. TCR sequencing used cDNA made by reverse transcription of extracted RNA. Method: immunoSEQ multiplex PCR; TCRdb's copy keeps in-frame clones and lacks some. There are 130,000 or so clones in the sample; about 59% occur only once, and 4.5% to 6% lies in the top ten. The entry originates in a study of CD8+ T cells in alopecia areata. The treatment: oral pan-JAK inhibitor, 5-10 mg twice daily. This CDR3 contains 13 residues. The germline gives CDR1 SQVTM, CDR2 ANQGSEA. The germline V and J ends were trimmed by 4 bases and 4 bases, with 11 bases remaining between them. Study-level findings and limits: Many of the expanded lesional clones endured in scalp and blood while on tofacitinib. One nonresponder leaves baseline CD8+ expansion's link to response uncertain. Mice gave a clearer picture of TCR sharing than patients did, possibly for HLA-related reasons. Affected lesional scalp, above all in alopecia totalis/universalis, was more clonal than normal scalp.

The receptor was isolated from a human donor with alopecia areata. Sequencing used CD4+ T cells sorted from blood, obtained at week 4, from a patient treated with tofacitinib. V and J are TRBV29-1 and TRBJ1-5; D might be TRBD1 (6 bases). The DNA for the CDR3 is TGCAGCGTTGGGACAGCTCCGAATCAGCCCCAGCATTTT. Amino acids: CSVGTAPNQPQHF.